The entry below gives a single T cell receptor beta chain sequence along with its context. The antigen remains unidentified. The data were taken from a study of shared clonotypes between healthy human individuals. Notes on the study in general: Clonotype sharing among donors likely depends on sequencing depth.

Germline V gene lookup returns CDR1 LGHNA and CDR2 YSLEER. The V segment lost 0 bases and the J segment 0 bases; nucleotides outside the gene matches: 8. This CDR3 comprises 18 residues. Clones were read by immunoSEQ multiplex PCR, and TCRdb kept only the in-frame ones, dropping some. The sample lists about 92,000 clones; around 43% were seen once. The sequenced sample was PBMCs. V and J are TRBV4-3 and TRBJ1-5, with TRBD1 matching 7 bases. The clonotype was recovered from a woman between 35 and 50 years old in good health. Some clones in this sample may be carry-over from other donors' samples. The CDR3 is CASSQDPRGTASNQPQHF. In DNA, the CDR3 is TGCGCCAGCAGCCAAGATCCCCGTGGGACAGCTAGCAATCAGCCCCAGCATTTT.